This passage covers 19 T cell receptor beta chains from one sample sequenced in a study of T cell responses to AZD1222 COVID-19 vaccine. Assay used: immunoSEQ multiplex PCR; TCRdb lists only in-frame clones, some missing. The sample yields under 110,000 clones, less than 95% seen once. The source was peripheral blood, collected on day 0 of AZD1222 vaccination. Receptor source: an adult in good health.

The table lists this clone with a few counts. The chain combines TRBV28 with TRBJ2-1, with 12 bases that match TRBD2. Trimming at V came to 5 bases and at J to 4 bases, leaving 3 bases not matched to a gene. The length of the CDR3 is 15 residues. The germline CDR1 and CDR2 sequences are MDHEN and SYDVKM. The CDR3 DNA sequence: TGTGCCAGCAGTAGACTAGCGGGAGTTTACAATGAGCAGTTCTTC. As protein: CASSRLAGVYNEQFF.

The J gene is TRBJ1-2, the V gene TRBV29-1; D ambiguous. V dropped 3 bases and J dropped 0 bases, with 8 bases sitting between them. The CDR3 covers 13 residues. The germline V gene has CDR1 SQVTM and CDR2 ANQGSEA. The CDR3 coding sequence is TGCAGCGTTGAGGTGGAAGCTAACTATGGCTACACCTTC. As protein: CSVEVEANYGYTF.

The CDR3 loop is CASSPLSASTDTQYF. CDR3 coding DNA: TGTGCCAGCAGTCCCCTTAGCGCCAGCACAGATACGCAGTATTTT. The rearrangement joins TRBV27 to TRBJ2-3; D is perhaps TRBD2 (5 bases). CDR1 is MNHEY and CDR2 is SMNVEV in the germline V gene (reference sequence). This CDR3 is 15 amino acids long. V shed 5 bases and J shed 0 bases, with 12 bases lying between them.

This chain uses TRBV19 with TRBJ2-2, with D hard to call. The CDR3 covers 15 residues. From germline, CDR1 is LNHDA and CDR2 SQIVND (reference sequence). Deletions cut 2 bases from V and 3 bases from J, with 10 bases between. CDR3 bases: TGTGCCAGTAGTATACGGATCAGAGACACCGGGGAGCTGTTTTTT. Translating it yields CASSIRIRDTGELFF.

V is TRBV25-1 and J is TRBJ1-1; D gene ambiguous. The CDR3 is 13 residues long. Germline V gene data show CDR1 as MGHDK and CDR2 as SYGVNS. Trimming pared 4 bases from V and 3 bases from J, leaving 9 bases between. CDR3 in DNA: TGTGCCAGCAGTGCAGGCGGGTACACTGAAGCTTTCTTT. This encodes CASSAGGYTEAFF.

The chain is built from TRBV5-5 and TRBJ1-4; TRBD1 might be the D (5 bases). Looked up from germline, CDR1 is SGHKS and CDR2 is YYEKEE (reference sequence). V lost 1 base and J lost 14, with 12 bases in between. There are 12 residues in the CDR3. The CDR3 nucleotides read TGTGCCAGCAGCTTGAGGGGCGCCTACCTGTTTTTT. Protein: CASSLRGAYLFF.

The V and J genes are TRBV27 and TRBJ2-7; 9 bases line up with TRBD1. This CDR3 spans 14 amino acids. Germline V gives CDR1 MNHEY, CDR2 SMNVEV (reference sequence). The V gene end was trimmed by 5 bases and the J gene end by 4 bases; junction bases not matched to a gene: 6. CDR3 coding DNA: TGTGCCAGCAGTGAAGGACAGGGGTTGTACGAGCAGTACTTC. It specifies CASSEGQGLYEQYF.

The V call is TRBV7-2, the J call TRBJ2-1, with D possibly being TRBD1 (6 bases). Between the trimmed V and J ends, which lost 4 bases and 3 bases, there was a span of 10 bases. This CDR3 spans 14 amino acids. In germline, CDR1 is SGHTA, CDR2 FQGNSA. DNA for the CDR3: TGTGCCAGCAGCTCCGGACAGATCTACAATGAGCAGTTCTTC. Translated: CASSSGQIYNEQFF.

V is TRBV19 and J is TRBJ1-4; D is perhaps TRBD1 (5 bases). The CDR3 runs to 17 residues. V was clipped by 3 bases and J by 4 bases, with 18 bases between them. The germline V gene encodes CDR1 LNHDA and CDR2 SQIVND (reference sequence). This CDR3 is CASSIGGRQGGNEKLFF. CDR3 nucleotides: TGTGCCAGTAGTATCGGAGGAAGGCAGGGAGGTAATGAAAAACTGTTTTTT.

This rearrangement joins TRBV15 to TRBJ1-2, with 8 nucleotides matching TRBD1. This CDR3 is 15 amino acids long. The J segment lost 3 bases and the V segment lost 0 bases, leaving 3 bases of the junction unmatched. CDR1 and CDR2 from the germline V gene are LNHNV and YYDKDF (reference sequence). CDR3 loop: CATSRESGGDYGYTF. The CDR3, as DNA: TGTGCCACCAGCAGAGAGTCAGGGGGCGACTATGGCTACACCTTC.

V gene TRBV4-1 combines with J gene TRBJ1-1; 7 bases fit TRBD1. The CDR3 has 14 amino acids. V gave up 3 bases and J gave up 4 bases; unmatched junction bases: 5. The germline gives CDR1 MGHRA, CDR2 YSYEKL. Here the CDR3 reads CASSHRTGATEAFF. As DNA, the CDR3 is TGCGCCAGCAGCCACCGTACAGGGGCCACTGAAGCTTTCTTT.

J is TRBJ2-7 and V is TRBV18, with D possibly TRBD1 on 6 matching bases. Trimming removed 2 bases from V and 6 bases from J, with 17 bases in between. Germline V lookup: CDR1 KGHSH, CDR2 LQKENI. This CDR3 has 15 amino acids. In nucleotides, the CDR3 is TGTGCCAGCTCACCAGGTGGGACACCGATTGTCGAGCAGTACTTC. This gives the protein CASSPGGTPIVEQYF.

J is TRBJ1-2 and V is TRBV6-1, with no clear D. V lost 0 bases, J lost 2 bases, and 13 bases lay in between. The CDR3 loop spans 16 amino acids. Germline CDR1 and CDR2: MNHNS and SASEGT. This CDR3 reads CASSEAHPGRNYGYTF. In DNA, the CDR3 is TGTGCCAGCAGTGAAGCGCATCCCGGCAGAAACTATGGCTACACCTTC.

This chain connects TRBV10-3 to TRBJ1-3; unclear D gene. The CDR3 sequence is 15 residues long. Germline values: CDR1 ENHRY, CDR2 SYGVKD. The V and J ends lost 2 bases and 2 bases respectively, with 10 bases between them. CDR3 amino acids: CAISEGVEAGNTIYF. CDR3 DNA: TGTGCCATCAGTGAGGGGGTTGAAGCTGGAAACACCATATATTTT.

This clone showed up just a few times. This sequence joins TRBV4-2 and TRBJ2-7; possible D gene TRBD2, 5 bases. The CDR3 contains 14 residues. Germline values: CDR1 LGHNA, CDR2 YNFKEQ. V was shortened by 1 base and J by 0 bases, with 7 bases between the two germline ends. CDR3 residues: CASSQVGSSYEQYF. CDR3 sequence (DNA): TGTGCCAGCAGCCAAGTTGGGAGCTCCTACGAGCAGTACTTC.

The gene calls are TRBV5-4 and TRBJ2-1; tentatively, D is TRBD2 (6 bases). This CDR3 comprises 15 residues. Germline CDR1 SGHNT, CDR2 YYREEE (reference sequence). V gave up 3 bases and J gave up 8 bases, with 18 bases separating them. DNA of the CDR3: TGTGCCAGCAGCTCTGCGACTAACCCGGGGGATGAGCAGTTCTTC. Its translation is CASSSATNPGDEQFF.

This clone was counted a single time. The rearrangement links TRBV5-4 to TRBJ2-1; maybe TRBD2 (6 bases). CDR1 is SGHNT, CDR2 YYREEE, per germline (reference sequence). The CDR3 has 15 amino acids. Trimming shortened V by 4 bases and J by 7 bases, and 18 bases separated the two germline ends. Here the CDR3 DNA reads TGTGCCAGCAGCGGGGACGGCGAGCGGGCGAATGAGCAGTTCTTC. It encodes CASSGDGERANEQFF.

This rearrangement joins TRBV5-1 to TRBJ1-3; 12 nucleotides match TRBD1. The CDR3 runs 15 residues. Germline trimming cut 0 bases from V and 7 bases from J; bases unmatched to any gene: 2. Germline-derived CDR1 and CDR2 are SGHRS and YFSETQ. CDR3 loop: CASSLEGTGGNTIYF. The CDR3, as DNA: TGCGCCAGCAGCTTGGAAGGGACAGGGGGCAACACCATATATTTT.

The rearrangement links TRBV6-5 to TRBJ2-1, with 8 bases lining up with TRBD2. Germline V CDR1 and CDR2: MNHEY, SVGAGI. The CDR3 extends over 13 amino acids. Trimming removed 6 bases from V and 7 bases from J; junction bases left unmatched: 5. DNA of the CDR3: TGTGCCAGCAGACTCGGGGGGGGGAATGAGCAGTTCTTC. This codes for CASRLGGGNEQFF.